Detailed here is one TCR beta chain. No antigen is known for it. The record originates from a study of beta chain features in type 1 diabetes. General observations from the study: In all four CD4+ subsets, TCRB CDR3 length was significantly, moderately reduced in type 1 diabetes. A possible short-template PCR bias applies equally to patients and controls.

The isolated RNA, all of it, was reverse transcribed, so expressed TCRB transcripts were what got sequenced. Profiled with immunoSEQ multiplex PCR; TCRdb holds only in-frame clones, not every one. The sample consists of more than 200,000 clones, under 20% of them appearing once. The origin of this receptor is a man aged 25-40 years with type 1 diabetes. Sequencing was performed on naive CD4+ T cells from blood.

CDR3 loop: CASKEREMYGNEQFF. DNA of the CDR3: TGTGCCAGCAAGGAGCGGGAGATGTACGGCAATGAGCAGTTCTTC. This chain uses TRBV7-2 with TRBJ2-1; TRBD2 matches at 8 bases. Germline V gene data show CDR1 as SGHTA and CDR2 as FQGNSA. V was clipped by 7 bases and J by 6 bases; unmatched bases: 11. The CDR3 consists of 15 residues.